These 2 T cell receptor beta chains were all obtained from the same sample, sequenced in a study of cytotoxic CD8 clonotypes in ibrutinib-treated CLL. Measured with immunoSEQ multiplex PCR; TCRdb has only the in-frame clones, and not every one. The sample shows approximately 50,000 clones, 55% to 80% of them seen only once. Sequenced material: PBMCs, taken after 12 months of ibrutinib treatment. The receptors derive from a human donor with chronic lymphocytic leukemia.

V and J are TRBV18 and TRBJ2-2; D ambiguous. The V end lost 3 bases, the J end lost 6 bases, and 23 bases lay between the germline ends. Looked up from germline, CDR1 is KGHSH and CDR2 is LQKENI. The CDR3 has 18 amino acids. Here the CDR3 DNA reads TGTGCCAGCTCACCTTGGGTCCCAGGATTTGGTAGTTCCGGGGAGCTGTTTTTT. Translating gives CASSPWVPGFGSSGELFF.

This clone was found a few times. This rearrangement joins TRBV4-1 to TRBJ1-1; TRBD1 agrees at 7 bases. In germline, CDR1 is MGHRA, CDR2 YSYEKL. The ends lost 0 bases at V and 3 bases at J; junction bases unmatched: 7. This CDR3 is 16 amino acids long. The CDR3 sequence is CASSQDQGTADTEAFF. For the CDR3, the DNA is TGCGCCAGCAGCCAAGATCAAGGGACAGCGGACACTGAAGCTTTCTTT.